These 11 T cell receptor beta chains came from one sample sequenced in a study of PD-1 blockade in classical Hodgkin lymphoma. All the patients suffered relapse after autologous stem cell transplantation, and brentuximab vedotin exposure differed. This table comes from immunoSEQ multiplex PCR, and its TCRdb copy is limited to in-frame clones, with some not included. The table has about 53,000 clones, about 85% seen once. Specimen: peripheral blood mononuclear cells (PBMCs), collected at baseline. Receptor source: a human donor with classical Hodgkin lymphoma.

This clone was recorded only once. This chain uses TRBV5-4 with TRBJ1-2, with 9 nucleotides matching TRBD1. V lost 4 bases to trimming and J lost 2 bases; unmatched junction nucleotides: 3. The CDR3 spans 14 residues. Germline CDR1 SGHNT, CDR2 YYREEE (reference sequence). In DNA, the CDR3 is TGTGCCAGCAGCATAGGACAGGGGAACTATGGCTACACCTTC. This translates into CASSIGQGNYGYTF.

The rearrangement links TRBV6-5 to TRBJ1-5, with D uncertain. V was shortened by 10 bases and J by 11 bases, with 24 bases between the two germline ends. CDR3 length: 14 residues. Per the germline V gene, CDR1 is MNHEY and CDR2 is SVGAGI. The CDR3 sequence is CATNRAGGNWAQHF. Written as DNA, the CDR3 is TGTGCCACCAACCGGGCCGGTGGAAATTGGGCCCAGCATTTT.

This chain joins TRBV7-8 and TRBJ1-1, with 8 bases lining up with TRBD1. The germline CDR1 and CDR2 sequences are SGHVS and FQNEAQ. The J segment lost 11 bases and the V segment lost 4 bases, leaving 6 bases of the junction unmatched. This CDR3 region has 12 residues. The CDR3 protein is CASSSGQGGAFF. Here the CDR3 DNA reads TGTGCCAGCAGCTCTGGACAGGGTGGGGCTTTCTTT.

The chain uses TRBV28 and TRBJ2-3; D uncertain. There are 11 residues in the CDR3. The germline gives CDR1 MDHEN, CDR2 SYDVKM. The V end was cut by 9 bases, the J end by 4 bases, with 8 bases between. CDR3 sequence reads: CASLRADTQYF. CDR3 sequence (DNA): TGTGCCAGTCTCCGCGCAGATACGCAGTATTTT.

The chain links TRBV7-6 to TRBJ2-1; tentatively, D is TRBD1 or TRBD2 (6 bases each). Trimming took 1 base from V and 0 from J, leaving 13 bases between them. CDR3 length equals 17 residues. CDR1 is SGHVS and CDR2 is FNYEAQ in the germline V gene. The CDR3 DNA reads TGTGCCAGCAGCTTAGTGGCCGGGGGCTACTCCTACAATGAGCAGTTCTTC. This gives the protein CASSLVAGGYSYNEQFF. Using reference TRBV7-6 and TRBJ2-1 for the parts outside the CDR3, the full variable domain is GAGVSQSPRYKVTKRGQDVALRCDPISGHVSLYWYRQALGQGPEFLTYFNYEAQQDKSGLPNDRFSAERPEGSISTLTIQRTEQRDSAMYRCASSLVAGGYSYNEQFFGPGTRLTVL.

This rearrangement joins TRBV14 to TRBJ2-1; D is uncertain. In germline, CDR1 is SGHDN, CDR2 FVKESK. This CDR3 region has 12 residues. The germline V and J ends were trimmed by 4 bases and 7 bases, with 8 bases remaining between them. CDR3 sequence (DNA): TGTGCCAGCAGCCGGGGATGGAATGAGCAGTTCTTC. It codes for CASSRGWNEQFF.

The rearrangement joins TRBV11-3 to TRBJ2-1; 11 bases line up with TRBD2. CDR3 length equals 15 residues. The junction had 5 bases not matched to a gene; V was cut back by 5 bases and J by 5 bases. CDR1 SGHNT and CDR2 YENEEA come from the germline V gene. The CDR3 DNA follows: TGTGCCAGCAGCGCTCGACTAGCGGGGCACAATGAGCAGTTCTTC. Translation gives CASSARLAGHNEQFF. Full variable domain (remainder filled in from reference TRBV11-3 and TRBJ2-1): EAGVVQSPRYKIIEKKQPVAFWCNPISGHNTLYWYLQNLGQGPELLIRYENEEAVDDSQLPKDRFSAERLKGVDSTLKIQPAELGDSAVYLCASSARLAGHNEQFFGPGTRLTVL.

The chain recombines TRBV6-6 with TRBJ2-1; the match to TRBD2 covers 7 bases. The CDR3 consists of 14 residues. After removal of 5 bases from V and 8 bases from J, the junction contained 9 bases not matched to a gene. The germline V gene has CDR1 MNHNY and CDR2 SVGAGI (reference sequence). CDR3 DNA: TGTGCCAGCAGTCACCTGGGAGGGCCCGATGAGCAGTTCTTC. This gives the protein CASSHLGGPDEQFF.

The chain has TRBV27 and TRBJ1-2; the D gene is possibly TRBD1 (5 bases). The CDR3 has 13 residues. Germline values: CDR1 MNHEY, CDR2 SMNVEV (reference sequence). Trimming shortened V by 2 bases and J by 3 bases, and 7 bases separated the two germline ends. This CDR3 is CASSLGAHYGYTF. For the CDR3, the DNA is TGTGCCAGCAGTTTAGGGGCCCACTATGGCTACACCTTC.

This clone is labeled medium-sized (0.01 to 0.1%). The chain recombines TRBV7-2 with TRBJ2-3, with 7 nucleotides matching TRBD2. Germline assignment: CDR1 SGHTA and CDR2 FQGNSA. The trim removed 3 bases at V and 9 bases at J, leaving 18 bases unmatched. The CDR3 sequence is 17 residues long. As DNA, the CDR3 is TGTGCCAGCAGCTTGGGGTGGGCGGGAGCAAGCGGAGTCACGCAGTATTTT. This translates into CASSLGWAGASGVTQYF.

The V call is TRBV11-2, the J call TRBJ2-7; D not resolved. V lost 5 bases to trimming and J lost 0 bases, with 17 bases between them. This CDR3 comprises 16 residues. The germline V gene encodes CDR1 SGHAT and CDR2 FQNNGV. The CDR3 DNA is TGTGCCAGCAGCGGATACGACATTAATCTCTCCTACGAGCAGTACGTC. Amino acid sequence: CASSGYDINLSYEQYV.